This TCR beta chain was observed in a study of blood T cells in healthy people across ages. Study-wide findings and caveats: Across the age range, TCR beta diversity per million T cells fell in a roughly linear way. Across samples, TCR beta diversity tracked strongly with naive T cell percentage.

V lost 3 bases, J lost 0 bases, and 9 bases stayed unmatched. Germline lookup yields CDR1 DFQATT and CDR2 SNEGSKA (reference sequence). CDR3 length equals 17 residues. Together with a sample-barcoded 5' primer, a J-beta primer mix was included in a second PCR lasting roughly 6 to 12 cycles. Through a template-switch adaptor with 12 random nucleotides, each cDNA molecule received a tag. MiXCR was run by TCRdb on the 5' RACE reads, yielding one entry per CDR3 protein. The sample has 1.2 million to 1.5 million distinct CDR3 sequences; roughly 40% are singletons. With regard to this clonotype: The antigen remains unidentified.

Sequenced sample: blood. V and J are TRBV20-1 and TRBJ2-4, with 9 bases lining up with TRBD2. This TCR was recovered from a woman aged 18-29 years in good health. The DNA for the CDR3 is TGCAGTGCTAGGCGCTTTGGACTAGCGTTAGCCAAAAACATTCAGTACTTC. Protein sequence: CSARRFGLALAKNIQYF.